This TCR beta chain emerged from a study of cytomegalovirus exposure and HLA in healthy donors. Study findings and constraints: It was confirmed in vitro that a few of the CMV-associated chains were specific for CMV antigens. Among TCR sequences, most were rare, though some public TCRs appeared in many donors. TCR beta chains numbering 150 to 200 were designated cytomegalovirus-associated.

The table came from immunoSEQ multiplex PCR; TCRdb's copy has only in-frame clones and leaves some out. The table lists about 150,000 clones, roughly 86% of them singletons. Of note for this clone: Its antigen is currently unknown.

V gave up 5 bases and J gave up 2 bases, with 10 bases separating them. CDR3 length: 13 residues. The germline CDR1 and CDR2 sequences are SGHRS and YFSETQ. The sample was PBMCs. This clonotype originated in a man between 18 and 35 years old in good health and CMV-seropositive. The chain combines TRBV5-1 with TRBJ2-5; D not resolved. CDR3 residues: CASRPGPQETQYF. The CDR3 nucleotides read TGCGCCAGCAGGCCCGGTCCTCAAGAGACCCAGTACTTC. Based on the CDR3 plus reference TRBV5-1 and TRBJ2-5, the full variable domain is KAGVTQTPRYLIKTRGQQVTLSCSPISGHRSVSWYQQTPGQGLQFLFEYFSETQRNKGNFPGRFSGRQFSNSRSEMNVSTLELGDSALYLCASRPGPQETQYFGPGTRLLVL.